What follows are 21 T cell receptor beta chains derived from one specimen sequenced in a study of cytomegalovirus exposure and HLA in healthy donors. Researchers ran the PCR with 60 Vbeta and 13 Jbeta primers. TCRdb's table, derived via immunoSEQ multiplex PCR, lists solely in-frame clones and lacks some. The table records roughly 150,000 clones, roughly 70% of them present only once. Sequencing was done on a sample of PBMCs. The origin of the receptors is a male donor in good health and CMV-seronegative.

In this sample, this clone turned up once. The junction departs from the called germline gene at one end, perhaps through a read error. The CDR3 nucleotides are TGTTCCAGCAGCTTAAGTAGCGGGAGTTTATACTTC. Protein sequence: CSSSLSSGSLYF. V is TRBV7-9 and J is TRBJ2-7; 9 positions agree with TRBD2. This CDR3 has 12 amino acids. From germline, CDR1 is SEHNR and CDR2 FQNEAQ (reference sequence).

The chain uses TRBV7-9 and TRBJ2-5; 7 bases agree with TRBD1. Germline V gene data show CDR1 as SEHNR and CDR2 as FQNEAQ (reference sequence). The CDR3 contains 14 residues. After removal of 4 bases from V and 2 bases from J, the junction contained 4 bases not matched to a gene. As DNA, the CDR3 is TGTGCCAGCAGCTCTTTGGGACAGCAAGAGACCCAGTACTTC. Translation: CASSSLGQQETQYF.

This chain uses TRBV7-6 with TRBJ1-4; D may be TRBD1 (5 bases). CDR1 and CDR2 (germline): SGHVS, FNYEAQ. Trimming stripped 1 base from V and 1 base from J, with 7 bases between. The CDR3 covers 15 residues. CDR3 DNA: TGTGCCAGCAGCTTAGGCAGGGTAACTAATGAAAAACTGTTTTTT. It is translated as CASSLGRVTNEKLFF.

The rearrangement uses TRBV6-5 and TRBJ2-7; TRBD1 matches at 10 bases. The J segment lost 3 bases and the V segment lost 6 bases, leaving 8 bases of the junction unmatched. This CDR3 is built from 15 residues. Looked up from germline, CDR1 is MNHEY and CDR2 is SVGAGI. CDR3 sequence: CASRGIGTGDYEQYF. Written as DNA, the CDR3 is TGTGCCAGCAGGGGAATCGGGACAGGGGACTACGAGCAGTACTTC.

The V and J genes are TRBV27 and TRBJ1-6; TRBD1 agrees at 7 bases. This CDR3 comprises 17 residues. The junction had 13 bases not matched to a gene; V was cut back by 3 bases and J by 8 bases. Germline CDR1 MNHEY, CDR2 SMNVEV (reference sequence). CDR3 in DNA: TGTGCCAGCAGTTTCGGAACGACAGGGCTTTCCCATTCACCCCTCCACTTT. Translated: CASSFGTTGLSHSPLHF.

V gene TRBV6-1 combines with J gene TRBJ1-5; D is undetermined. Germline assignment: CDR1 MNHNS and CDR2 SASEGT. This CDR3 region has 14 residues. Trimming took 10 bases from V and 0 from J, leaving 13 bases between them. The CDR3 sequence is CATARHFSNQPQHF. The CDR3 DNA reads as TGTGCCACCGCCAGACATTTTAGCAATCAGCCCCAGCATTTT.

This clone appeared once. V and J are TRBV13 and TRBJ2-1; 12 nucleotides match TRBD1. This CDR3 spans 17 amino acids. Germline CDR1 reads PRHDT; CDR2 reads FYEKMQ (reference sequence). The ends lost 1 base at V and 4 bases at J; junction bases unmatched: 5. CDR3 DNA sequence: TGTGCCAGCAGCTTAGTTCGGGGACAGGGGGCGTACAATGAGCAGTTCTTC. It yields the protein CASSLVRGQGAYNEQFF.

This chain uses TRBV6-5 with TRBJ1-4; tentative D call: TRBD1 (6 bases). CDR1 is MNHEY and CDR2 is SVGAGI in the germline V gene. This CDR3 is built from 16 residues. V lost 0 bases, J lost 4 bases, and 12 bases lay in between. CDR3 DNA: TGTGCCAGCAGTTACTCTGGACAGCTCAGTAATGAAAAACTGTTTTTT. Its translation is CASSYSGQLSNEKLFF.

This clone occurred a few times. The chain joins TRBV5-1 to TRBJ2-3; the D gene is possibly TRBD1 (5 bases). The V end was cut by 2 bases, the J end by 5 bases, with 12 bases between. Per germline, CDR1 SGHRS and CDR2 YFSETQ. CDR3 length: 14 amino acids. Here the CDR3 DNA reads TGCGCCAGCAGCTTCACAGGAGCTAAAGATACGCAGTATTTT. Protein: CASSFTGAKDTQYF.

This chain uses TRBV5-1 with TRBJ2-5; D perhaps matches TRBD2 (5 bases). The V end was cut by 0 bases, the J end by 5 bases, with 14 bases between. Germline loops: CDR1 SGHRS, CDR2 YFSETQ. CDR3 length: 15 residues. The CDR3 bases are TGCGCCAGCAGCTTGGTAGATGCCCCGGGGGAGACCCAGTACTTC. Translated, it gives CASSLVDAPGETQYF.

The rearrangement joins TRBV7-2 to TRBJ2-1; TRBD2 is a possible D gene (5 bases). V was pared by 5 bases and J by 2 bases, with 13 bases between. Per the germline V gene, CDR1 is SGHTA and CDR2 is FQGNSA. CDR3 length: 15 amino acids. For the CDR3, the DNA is TGTGCCAGCAGCCACACTAGTGTCCCCTACAATGAGCAGTTCTTC. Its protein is CASSHTSVPYNEQFF.

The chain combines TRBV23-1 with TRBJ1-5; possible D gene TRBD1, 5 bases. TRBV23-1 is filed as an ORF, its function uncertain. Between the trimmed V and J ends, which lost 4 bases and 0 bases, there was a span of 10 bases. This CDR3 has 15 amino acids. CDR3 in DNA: TGCGCCAGCAGTCGTGGGGCGGTTAGCAATCAGCCCCAGCATTTT. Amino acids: CASSRGAVSNQPQHF.

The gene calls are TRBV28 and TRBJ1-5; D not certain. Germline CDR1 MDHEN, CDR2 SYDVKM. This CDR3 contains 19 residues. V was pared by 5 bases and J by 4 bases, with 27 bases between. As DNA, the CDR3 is TGTGCCAGCAGTCCTCCGTGGAGGGTAAGCTCGAACGGGAATCAGCCCCAGCATTTT. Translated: CASSPPWRVSSNGNQPQHF.

Here the CDR3 reads CASSRTGGPHPQHF. CDR3 coding DNA: TGTGCCAGCAGTAGGACAGGTGGTCCCCATCCCCAGCATTTT. The genes are TRBV2 and TRBJ1-5, with 7 bases fitting TRBD1. The CDR3 is 14 residues long. V shed 5 bases, J shed 10 bases, and the junction held 11 bases outside the gene matches. CDR1 is SNHLY and CDR2 is FYNNEI in the germline V gene.

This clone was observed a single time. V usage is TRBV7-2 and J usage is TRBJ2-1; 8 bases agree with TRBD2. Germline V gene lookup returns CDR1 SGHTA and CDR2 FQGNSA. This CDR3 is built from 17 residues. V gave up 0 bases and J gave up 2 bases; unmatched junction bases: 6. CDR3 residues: CASSLARGSGTYNEQFF. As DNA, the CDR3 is TGTGCCAGCAGCTTAGCGCGGGGTAGCGGGACCTACAATGAGCAGTTCTTC.

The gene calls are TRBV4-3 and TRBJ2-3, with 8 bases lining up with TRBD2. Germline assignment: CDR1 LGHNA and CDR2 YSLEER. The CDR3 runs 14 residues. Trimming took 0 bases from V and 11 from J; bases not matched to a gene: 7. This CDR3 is CASSQDPGAGGQYF. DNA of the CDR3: TGCGCCAGCAGCCAAGATCCGGGGGCGGGAGGGCAGTATTTT.

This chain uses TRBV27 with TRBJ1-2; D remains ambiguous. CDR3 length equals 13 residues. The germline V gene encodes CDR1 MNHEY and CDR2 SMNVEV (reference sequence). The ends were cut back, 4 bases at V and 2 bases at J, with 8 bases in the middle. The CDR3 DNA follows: TGTGCCAGCAGTTGGAGGGCGAACTATGGCTACACCTTC. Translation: CASSWRANYGYTF.

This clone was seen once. CDR3 sequence: CASSIRTGDYGYTF. DNA for the CDR3: TGTGCCAGTAGTATCCGGACAGGGGACTATGGCTACACCTTC. The V and J genes are TRBV19 and TRBJ1-2; 9 bases map to TRBD1. Trimming took 3 bases from V and 3 from J; bases not matched to a gene: 2. The CDR3 extends over 14 amino acids. Looked up from germline, CDR1 is LNHDA and CDR2 is SQIVND (reference sequence). The complete variable domain, with remaining parts taken from reference TRBV19 and TRBJ1-2, reads DGGITQSPKYLFRKEGQNVTLSCEQNLNHDAMYWYRQDPGQGLRLIYYSQIVNDFQKGDIAEGYSVSREKKESFPLTVTSAQKNPTAFYLCASSIRTGDYGYTFGSGTRLTVV.

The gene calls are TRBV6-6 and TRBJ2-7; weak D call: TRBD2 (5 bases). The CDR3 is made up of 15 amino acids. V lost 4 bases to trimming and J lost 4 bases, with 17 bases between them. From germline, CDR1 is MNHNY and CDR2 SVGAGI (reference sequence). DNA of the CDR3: TGTGCCAGCAGTTCACTAGTTTCGTACCAATACGAGCAGTACTTC. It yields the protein CASSSLVSYQYEQYF.

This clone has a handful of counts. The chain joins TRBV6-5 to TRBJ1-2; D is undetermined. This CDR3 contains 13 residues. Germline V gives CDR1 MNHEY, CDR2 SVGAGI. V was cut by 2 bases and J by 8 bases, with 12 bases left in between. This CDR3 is CASSYKVGWGYTF. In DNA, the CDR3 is TGTGCCAGCAGTTACAAGGTGGGCTGGGGCTACACCTTC.

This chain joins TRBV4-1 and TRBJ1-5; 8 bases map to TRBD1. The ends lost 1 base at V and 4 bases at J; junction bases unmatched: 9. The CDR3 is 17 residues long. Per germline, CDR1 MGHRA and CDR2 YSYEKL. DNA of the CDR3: TGCGCCAGCAGCCAAGTGGGGGGCAGGGGGCCGAATCAGCCCCAGCATTTT. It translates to CASSQVGGRGPNQPQHF.